These 20 T cell receptor beta chains share one sample of origin, sequenced in a study of blood T cell repertoires in COVID-19. TCRdb keeps only in-frame clones here, not all; method: immunoSEQ multiplex PCR. This table holds more than 75,000 clones, 65% to 90% found once. The sample taken for sequencing was peripheral blood. The receptor set was obtained from a woman of 80 years or more with active or convalescent COVID-19.

The chain uses TRBV28 and TRBJ2-4, with D possibly matching TRBD1 (5 bases). Trimming removed 5 bases from V and 7 bases from J, with 9 bases in between. The CDR3 totals 12 residues. The germline V gene encodes CDR1 MDHEN and CDR2 SYDVKM. The CDR3 is CASSPAGNIQYF. The CDR3 bases are TGTGCCAGCAGTCCTGCAGGGAACATTCAGTACTTC.

V usage is TRBV12-3 or TRBV12-4 and J usage is TRBJ2-3; D call uncertain. The CDR3 has 13 amino acids. V lost 5 bases and J 1 base, leaving 7 bases between the germline ends. CDR3 coding DNA: TGTGCCAGCAGTACTCGTGGCACAGATACGCAGTATTTT. The encoded protein is CASSTRGTDTQYF.

This clone was counted a few times. The V call is TRBV5-1, the J call TRBJ2-7; TRBD2 agrees at 10 bases. From germline, CDR1 is SGHRS and CDR2 YFSETQ. The CDR3 sequence is 15 residues long. The trim removed 4 bases at V and 5 bases at J, leaving 9 bases unmatched. CDR3 sequence (DNA): TGCGCCAGCAGCCCATCCAGGACTAGCGGACACGAGCAGTACTTC. This translates into CASSPSRTSGHEQYF.

The V gene is TRBV5-6, the J gene TRBJ1-6; D not certain. Between the trimmed V and J ends, which lost 0 bases and 8 bases, there was a span of 9 bases. Germline-derived CDR1 and CDR2 are SGHDT and YYEEEE. The CDR3 consists of 14 residues. In nucleotides, the CDR3 is TGTGCCAGCAGCTTGGCTGAACTGGATTCACCCCTCCACTTT. Protein sequence: CASSLAELDSPLHF.

The V and J genes are TRBV4-2 and TRBJ2-1, with D perhaps matching TRBD1 (5 bases). CDR1 LGHNA and CDR2 YNFKEQ come from the germline V gene. V was pared by 1 base and J by 5 bases, with 15 bases between. The CDR3 length is 16 residues. CDR3 coding DNA: TGTGCCAGCAGCCAAGCTCAGGGTCCCCCTAACAATGAGCAGTTCTTC. Its translation: CASSQAQGPPNNEQFF.

The chain couples TRBV7-2 to TRBJ1-2; unclear D gene. This CDR3 has 11 residues. Trimming took 5 bases from V and 2 from J, leaving 3 bases between them. Germline CDR1 SGHTA, CDR2 FQGNSA. The CDR3 sequence: CASSENYGYTF. The CDR3 DNA reads TGTGCCAGCAGCGAGAACTATGGCTACACCTTC. The full variable domain, completed using reference TRBV7-2 and TRBJ1-2, is GAGVSQSPSNKVTEKGKDVELRCDPISGHTALYWYRQSLGQGLEFLIYFQGNSAPDKSGLPSDRFSAERTGGSVSTLTIQRTQQEDSAVYLCASSENYGYTFGSGTRLTVV.

The chain employs TRBV6-1 and TRBJ1-5, with a possible D match to TRBD1 (5 bases). Germline CDR1 reads MNHNS; CDR2 reads SASEGT. The CDR3 has 13 amino acids. The V gene lost 3 bases and the J gene lost 9 bases, with 12 bases spanning the gap. CDR3 amino acids: CASSDWDGGPQHF. CDR3 nucleotides: TGTGCCAGCAGTGATTGGGACGGGGGGCCCCAGCATTTT.

V and J are TRBV6-2 or TRBV6-3 and TRBJ2-7, with D possibly being TRBD2 (7 bases). Germline CDR1 and CDR2: MNHEY and SVGEGT. The CDR3 covers 15 residues. The ends were cut back, 0 bases at V and 2 bases at J, with 11 bases in the middle. CDR3 DNA sequence: TGTGCCAGCAGTTACTCGGGAGGGGGGACCTACGAGCAGTACTTC. This sequence encodes CASSYSGGGTYEQYF.

This clone was seen just once. The V call is TRBV27, the J call TRBJ1-2; D is unclear. Trimming removed 5 bases from V and 2 bases from J, with 9 bases in between. Germline V lookup: CDR1 MNHEY, CDR2 SMNVEV (reference sequence). The CDR3 is 13 amino acids. DNA of the CDR3: TGTGCCAGCAGTCTTCATCGGAACTATGGCTACACCTTC. As protein: CASSLHRNYGYTF.

The V call is TRBV28, the J call TRBJ2-1; 9 bases agree with TRBD2. The trim removed 4 bases at V and 1 base at J, leaving 14 bases unmatched. The CDR3 totals 19 residues. CDR1 is MDHEN and CDR2 is SYDVKM in the germline V gene. The CDR3 sequence: CASSSGSGGSGRSYNEQFF. In nucleotides, the CDR3 is TGTGCCAGCAGTTCGGGCTCGGGGGGCAGCGGGAGGTCCTACAATGAGCAGTTCTTC.

Details on this clone: At one end, the junction sequence differs from germline, possibly due to a read error. The chain combines TRBV19 with TRBJ1-1; TRBD1 aligns across 7 bases. This CDR3 spans 17 amino acids. CDR1 LNHDA and CDR2 SQIVND come from the germline V gene (reference sequence). Here the CDR3 DNA reads TGTGCCAGTAGTATTTTGGGAGCAGGGGGTGTGAAGACTGAAGCTTTCTTT. Protein: CASSILGAGGVKTEAFF.

V and J are TRBV7-6 and TRBJ2-2; D is undetermined. The CDR3 extends over 14 amino acids. Germline loops: CDR1 SGHVS, CDR2 FNYEAQ. Trimming stripped 0 bases from V and 1 base from J, with 3 bases between. The CDR3 loop reads CASSLAQNTGELFF. The CDR3 coding sequence is TGTGCCAGCAGCTTAGCACAGAACACCGGGGAGCTGTTTTTT.

The sample holds one count of this clone. V is TRBV19 and J is TRBJ1-2, with D possibly matching TRBD1 (6 bases). V was pared by 4 bases and J by 0 bases, with 15 bases between. The germline V gene has CDR1 LNHDA and CDR2 SQIVND (reference sequence). This CDR3 has 16 residues. The CDR3 DNA sequence: TGTGCCAGTAGTACGGGAGGGGGTCTTACTAACTATGGCTACACCTTC. Its protein is CASSTGGGLTNYGYTF.

This clone was detected many times. The chain carries TRBV5-4 and TRBJ2-7; D perhaps matches TRBD2 (6 bases). Germline CDR1 reads SGHNT; CDR2 reads YYREEE (reference sequence). The CDR3 consists of 14 residues. Trimming cost V 3 bases and J 6 bases, with 16 bases left between them. The CDR3 DNA reads as TGTGCCAGCAGCTCACTCCAGGGCGGGATCGAGCAGTACTTC. Protein sequence: CASSSLQGGIEQYF.

The chain links TRBV5-6 to TRBJ2-7; perhaps TRBD2 as D (5 bases). V lost 2 bases and J lost 0, with 9 bases in between. CDR3 length: 14 amino acids. Germline lookup yields CDR1 SGHDT and CDR2 YYEEEE. The CDR3 spells CASSFGLLSYEQYF. The DNA for the CDR3 is TGTGCCAGCAGCTTTGGACTCCTCTCCTACGAGCAGTACTTC.

The chain employs TRBV5-4 and TRBJ2-6, with 12 bases fitting TRBD2. There are 18 residues in the CDR3. Per germline, CDR1 SGHNT and CDR2 YYREEE (reference sequence). V shed 0 bases, J shed 2 bases, and the junction held 3 bases outside the gene matches. CDR3 coding DNA: TGTGCCAGCAGCTTGGCTAGCGGGGGGGCCACTGGGGCCAACGTCCTGACTTTC. This gives the protein CASSLASGGATGANVLTF.

The chain employs TRBV5-1 and TRBJ2-7; the D gene is possibly TRBD2 (7 bases). V was clipped by 1 base and J by 3 bases, with 8 bases between them. Germline CDR1 and CDR2: SGHRS and YFSETQ. The CDR3 contains 13 residues. The CDR3: CASSLRGGYEQYF. The CDR3, as DNA: TGCGCCAGCAGCTTGAGGGGGGGCTACGAGCAGTACTTC.

The rearrangement uses TRBV5-1 and TRBJ1-5; TRBD1 agrees at 8 bases. The CDR3 runs 21 residues. Trimming took 3 bases from V and 0 from J; bases not matched to a gene: 20. Germline V lookup: CDR1 SGHRS, CDR2 YFSETQ. CDR3 bases: TGCGCCAGCAGCTGCTCGCTGTTCGGGACAGGTCGGGCGTATAGCAATCAGCCCCAGCATTTT. Amino acids: CASSCSLFGTGRAYSNQPQHF.

The rearrangement joins TRBV12-3 or TRBV12-4 to TRBJ2-7, with a tentative D call TRBD1 (5 bases). V lost 6 bases, J lost 3 bases, and 12 bases lay in between. This CDR3 is built from 13 residues. The CDR3 DNA sequence: TGTGCCAGCAGACAGGAACCACTCTACGAGCAGTACTTC. Translation: CASRQEPLYEQYF.

This clone was observed a few times. The rearrangement uses TRBV5-4 and TRBJ1-1; D gene uncertain. The CDR3 has 13 residues. Germline V CDR1 and CDR2: SGHNT, YYREEE (reference sequence). Trimming cost V 4 bases and J 5 bases, with 12 bases left between them. CDR3 DNA sequence: TGTGCCAGCAGCCGGTCGTACGTAACTGAAGCTTTCTTT. As protein: CASSRSYVTEAFF.